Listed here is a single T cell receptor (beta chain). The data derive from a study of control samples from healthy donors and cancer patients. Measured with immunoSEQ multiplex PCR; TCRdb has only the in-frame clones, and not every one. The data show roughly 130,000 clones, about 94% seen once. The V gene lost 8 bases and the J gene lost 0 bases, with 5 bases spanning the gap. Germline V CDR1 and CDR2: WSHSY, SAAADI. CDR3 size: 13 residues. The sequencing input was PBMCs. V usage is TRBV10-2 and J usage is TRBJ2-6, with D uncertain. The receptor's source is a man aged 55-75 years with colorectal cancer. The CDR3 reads CASHDSGANVLTF. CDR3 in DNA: TGCGCCAGCCATGACTCTGGGGCCAACGTCCTGACTTTC.